This passage covers 24 T cell receptor beta chains from one sample sequenced in a study of T cells in Graves' hyperthyroidism and ophthalmopathy. RNA transcripts provided the source from which TCR beta CDR3 regions were amplified. The study used the HTBI primer set for a first-round RT-PCR of the TCR CDR3. One entry per CDR3 protein, called by TCRdb with MiXCR from the multiplex PCR reads. The table records about 380,000 distinct CDR3 sequences, around 15% of them present only once. Material for sequencing was blood. These receptors came from a woman between 25 and 40 years old with Graves' ophthalmopathy.

This clonotype was detected ten times or more. The gene calls are TRBV10-3 and TRBJ1-1; 12 positions agree with TRBD1. This CDR3 has 18 amino acids. Looked up from germline, CDR1 is ENHRY and CDR2 is SYGVKD. V lost 6 bases and J lost 4; bases outside the gene matches: 15. The CDR3 loop is CAIRDTGTGGRRTTEAFF. The DNA for the CDR3 is TGTGCCATCAGGGACACCGGGACAGGGGGCCGTCGAACCACTGAAGCTTTCTTT.

This clonotype has at least ten counts. J is TRBJ2-3 and V is TRBV12-5; D is perhaps TRBD2 (6 bases). The CDR3 length is 20 residues. The germline V gene has CDR1 LGHNT and CDR2 FRNRAP. Trimming stripped 6 bases from V and 1 base from J, with 29 bases between. The chain's CDR3 is CASGQTHWWRDFFCTDTQYF. The CDR3 DNA is TGTGCTAGTGGGCAAACACACTGGTGGAGGGATTTTTTTTGCACAGATACGCAGTATTTT.

The chain has TRBV28 and TRBJ2-2, with 10 nucleotides matching TRBD1. The CDR3 is 16 amino acids. Germline V gene data show CDR1 as MDHEN and CDR2 as SYDVKM. V was clipped by 3 bases and J by 3 bases; unmatched bases: 4. CDR3 sequence: CASSFPGQGYTGELFF. The DNA of the CDR3 is TGTGCCAGCAGTTTTCCGGGACAGGGGTACACCGGGGAGCTGTTTTTT.

This clonotype was counted many times. The chain recombines TRBV5-1 with TRBJ2-1; TRBD2 matches 8 bases. The CDR3 totals 16 residues. Unmatched junction bases numbered 14, after V lost 3 bases and J lost 9 bases. In germline, CDR1 is SGHRS, CDR2 YFSETQ. The CDR3 nucleotides read TGCGCCAGCAGCTCGGGTCTAGCGGGTCCTACCGGTGAGCAGTTCTTC. Translating gives CASSSGLAGPTGEQFF.

Many counts were recorded for this clonotype. The chain employs TRBV11-2 and TRBJ2-1; maybe TRBD1 (5 bases). V was pared by 4 bases and J by 5 bases, with 12 bases between. The CDR3 is made up of 14 amino acids. Germline V CDR1 and CDR2: SGHAT, FQNNGV. The CDR3 nucleotides are TGTGCCAGCAGCTCCTTGACAGTCCACAATGAGCAGTTCTTC. Amino acid sequence: CASSSLTVHNEQFF.

The rearrangement joins TRBV13 to TRBJ2-3, with 12 bases identical to TRBD1. This CDR3 comprises 15 residues. The junction had 2 bases not matched to a gene; V was cut back by 3 bases and J by 4 bases. Germline lookup yields CDR1 PRHDT and CDR2 FYEKMQ (reference sequence). CDR3 nucleotide sequence: TGTGCCAGCAGCTTCGGGACAGGGGGCTCAGATACGCAGTATTTT. It translates to CASSFGTGGSDTQYF. The variable domain in full, completed from reference TRBV13 and TRBJ2-3, reads AAGVIQSPRHLIKEKRETATLKCYPIPRHDTVYWYQQGPGQDPQFLISFYEKMQSDKGSIPDRFSAQQFSDYHSELNMSSLELGDSALYFCASSFGTGGSDTQYFGPGTRLTVL.

This clonotype was counted many times. The chain carries TRBV4-1 and TRBJ2-5; D unresolved. CDR3 length equals 15 residues. Trimming removed 7 bases from V and 1 base from J, with 16 bases in between. Germline V gene sequence: CDR1 MGHRA, CDR2 YSYEKL. The CDR3 nucleotides are TGCGCCAGCACCGCCACCCCGGTACTCCAAGAGACCCAGTACTTC. This translates into CASTATPVLQETQYF.

This clonotype was recorded at least ten times. This rearrangement joins TRBV12-3 or TRBV12-4 to TRBJ2-3, with D unresolved. The CDR3 extends over 19 amino acids. V was clipped by 4 bases and J by 0 bases, with 23 bases between them. The CDR3 region has the DNA TGTGCCAGCAGTTCAACCCCTCCACTACCTACAACTAGCACAGATACGCAGTATTTT. Protein: CASSSTPPLPTTSTDTQYF.

This clonotype has a count of ten or more. V gene TRBV6-5 combines with J gene TRBJ2-6; 7 bases match TRBD1. This CDR3 region has 15 residues. After removal of 2 bases from V and 2 bases from J, the junction contained 0 bases not matched to a gene. Germline loops: CDR1 MNHEY, CDR2 SVGAGI. In DNA, the CDR3 is TGTGCCAGCAGTTACAGGGGGCCTGGGGCCAACGTCCTGACTTTC. Its translation is CASSYRGPGANVLTF.

This clonotype was picked up many times. V and J are TRBV6-1 and TRBJ1-1; 8 bases match TRBD1. CDR1 and CDR2 from the germline V gene are MNHNS and SASEGT. With V trimmed by 5 bases and J by 3 bases, 14 bases remained unmatched. The CDR3 runs to 17 residues. The CDR3 coding sequence is TGTGCCAGCAGTACTTGGACAGGGATCGCGGTGGACACTGAAGCTTTCTTT. Amino acids: CASSTWTGIAVDTEAFF.

In regard to this clonotype: A much larger clone differs by one base, so this may be a read error. Here the CDR3 reads CASSFIREWTDTQYF. CDR3 bases: TGTGCCAGCAGCTTCATCCGGGAGTGGACAGATACGCAGTATTTT. The chain recombines TRBV11-2 with TRBJ2-3; the D gene is possibly TRBD2 (6 bases). Deletions cut 3 bases from V and 3 bases from J, with 13 bases between. Germline CDR1 and CDR2: SGHAT and FQNNGV. CDR3 size: 15 residues. The full variable domain, completed using reference TRBV11-2 and TRBJ2-3, is EAGVAQSPRYKIIEKRQSVAFWCNPISGHATLYWYQQILGQGPKLLIQFQNNGVVDDSQLPKDRFSAERLKGVDSTLKIQPAKLEDSAVYLCASSFIREWTDTQYFGPGTRLTVL.

The chain recombines TRBV11-3 with TRBJ2-6; D may match TRBD1 or TRBD2 (6 bases each). This CDR3 spans 17 amino acids. Per germline, CDR1 SGHNT and CDR2 YENEEA. Trimming stripped 3 bases from V and 0 bases from J, with 12 bases between. The chain's CDR3 is CASSLWGAGSGANVLTF. The CDR3, as DNA: TGTGCCAGCAGCTTGTGGGGGGCAGGCTCTGGGGCCAACGTCCTGACTTTC.

This clonotype was recorded many times. The J gene is TRBJ1-1, the V gene TRBV5-1; unclear D gene. V gave up 4 bases and J gave up 5 bases, with 12 bases separating them. This CDR3 comprises 13 residues. Germline V gene sequence: CDR1 SGHRS, CDR2 YFSETQ. CDR3: CASSPPRDTEAFF. CDR3 sequence (DNA): TGCGCCAGCAGCCCGCCCCGGGATACTGAAGCTTTCTTT.

The gene calls are TRBV19 and TRBJ1-6; weak D call: TRBD1 (5 bases). V lost 6 bases, J lost 10 bases, and 13 bases lay in between. CDR1 and CDR2 (germline): LNHDA, SQIVND (reference sequence). The CDR3 runs to 13 residues. The CDR3 here is CASSHDSVSPLHF. In DNA form, the CDR3 reads TGTGCCAGTAGCCACGACAGCGTGTCACCCCTCCACTTT. The entire variable domain, with the rest obtained from reference TRBV19 and TRBJ1-6, is as follows: DGGITQSPKYLFRKEGQNVTLSCEQNLNHDAMYWYRQDPGQGLRLIYYSQIVNDFQKGDIAEGYSVSREKKESFPLTVTSAQKNPTAFYLCASSHDSVSPLHFGNGTRLTVT.

The J gene is TRBJ1-1, the V gene TRBV20-1; D may be TRBD1 (5 bases). The CDR3 contains 13 residues. CDR1 is DFQATT and CDR2 is SNEGSKA in the germline V gene (reference sequence). V was shortened by 5 bases and J by 10 bases, with 20 bases between the two germline ends. The CDR3 coding sequence is TGCAGTGCTGGGGAGGGACCGGAGAACGGAGCTTTCTTT. This encodes CSAGEGPENGAFF.

The V gene is TRBV29-1, the J gene TRBJ1-5; TRBD1 matches 7 bases. CDR1 and CDR2 from the germline V gene are SQVTM and ANQGSEA. V lost 6 bases and J lost 8; bases outside the gene matches: 16. This CDR3 comprises 15 residues. DNA for the CDR3: TGCAGCGTCGGCGAGGGACCAGGGGGGAGGGAGCCCCAGCATTTT. Residues: CSVGEGPGGREPQHF.

In this sample, this clonotype turned up many times. This chain uses TRBV5-5 with TRBJ2-7, with 7 nucleotides matching TRBD1. V gave up 4 bases and J gave up 3 bases; unmatched junction bases: 7. The CDR3 is 14 residues long. CDR1 is SGHKS and CDR2 is YYEKEE in the germline V gene (reference sequence). This CDR3 reads CASSPPRGRYEQYF. The CDR3 region has the DNA TGTGCCAGCAGCCCCCCAAGGGGGCGCTACGAGCAGTACTTC.

This clonotype has a count of ten or more. The chain uses TRBV18 and TRBJ1-1, with D maybe TRBD1 (6 bases). The CDR3 has 13 residues. Trimming shortened V by 5 bases and J by 10 bases, and 17 bases separated the two germline ends. The germline V gene encodes CDR1 KGHSH and CDR2 LQKENI. This CDR3 is CASSEGRGSRAFF. The CDR3 DNA sequence: TGTGCCAGCTCAGAAGGAAGGGGGTCGAGAGCTTTCTTT.

This clonotype appeared many times. The chain recombines TRBV18 with TRBJ1-2; tentatively, D is TRBD1 (6 bases). The CDR3 is 22 residues long. Trimming cost V 6 bases and J 0 bases, with 35 bases left between them. Germline loops: CDR1 KGHSH, CDR2 LQKENI. The CDR3 DNA reads TGTGCCAGCTCGGCGGTGGTACGAACCTCACAGGGTCGGGTCGGTACTAACTATGGCTACACCTTC. This sequence encodes CASSAVVRTSQGRVGTNYGYTF.

This clonotype was counted ten times or more. The chain combines TRBV11-2 with TRBJ2-7, with D uncertain. CDR3 length: 11 amino acids. CDR1 and CDR2 from the germline V gene are SGHAT and FQNNGV. V was clipped by 4 bases and J by 7 bases, with 8 bases between them. The CDR3 sequence is CASSWAAEQYF. CDR3 nucleotides: TGTGCCAGCAGCTGGGCAGCGGAGCAGTACTTC.

This clonotype was seen a few times. The chain joins TRBV12-3 or TRBV12-4 to TRBJ1-2, with D possibly matching TRBD1 (5 bases). V was cut by 6 bases and J by 8 bases, with 22 bases left in between. The CDR3 has 15 amino acids. The CDR3 is CASSPTSGGLRGYTF. CDR3 DNA sequence: TGTGCCAGCAGCCCCACAAGTGGGGGATTACGCGGCTACACCTTC.

This clonotype was recorded many times. The chain carries TRBV11-3 and TRBJ2-1, with D possibly being TRBD2 (5 bases). CDR1 is SGHNT and CDR2 is YENEEA in the germline V gene. V lost 1 base, J lost 7 bases, and 5 bases lay in between. This CDR3 contains 12 residues. The DNA of the CDR3 is TGTGCCAGCAGCTTAGCGGGGAATGAGCAGTTCTTC. Translation gives CASSLAGNEQFF.

This clonotype was seen at least ten times. The chain couples TRBV6-1 to TRBJ1-5, with D possibly TRBD1 on 5 matching bases. The CDR3 consists of 17 residues. Germline CDR1 is MNHNS and CDR2 is SASEGT. Trimming pared 2 bases from V and 2 bases from J, leaving 16 bases between. In DNA, the CDR3 is TGTGCCAGCAGTGAATACGTCCAGGGTGGGCGCAATCAGCCCCAGCATTTT. Translating it yields CASSEYVQGGRNQPQHF.

In its sample, this clonotype was seen many times. The gene calls are TRBV7-8 and TRBJ2-3; the D is unclear. CDR1 is SGHVS and CDR2 is FQNEAQ in the germline V gene. Trimming removed 0 bases from V and 0 bases from J, with 16 bases in between. The CDR3 consists of 18 residues. CDR3 protein: CASSLALHTSSSTDTQYF. The CDR3 DNA reads TGTGCCAGCAGCTTAGCCCTACATACATCTTCTAGCACAGATACGCAGTATTTT. The full variable domain, in which reference TRBV7-8 and TRBJ2-3 provide the parts outside the CDR3, is GAGVSQSPRYKVAKRGQDVALRCDPISGHVSLFWYQQALGQGPEFLTYFQNEAQLDKSGLPSDRFFAERPEGSVSTLKIQRTQQEDSAVYLCASSLALHTSSSTDTQYFGPGTRLTVL.